These T cell receptor beta chains were read from a single sample in a study of blood T cell repertoires in COVID-19. TCRdb keeps only in-frame clones here, not all; method: immunoSEQ multiplex PCR. The table has 150,000 to 200,000 clones, roughly 93% seen once. Sequenced input: peripheral blood. These receptors all stem from a woman aged 60-70 years with COVID-19, enrolled during active disease. Both conserved end residues are part of each CDR3. A D gene is named only where the DNA matches it firmly. Only some rows state a clone size, as once, few, many or a class for expanded clones.

J: TRBJ1-5
size: NA
V: TRBV2
D: NA
CDR3: CASSVSQPQHF
DNA: TGTGCCAGCAGTGTGAGTCAGCCCCAGCATTTT

J: TRBJ1-4
size: NA
V: TRBV6-5
D: NA
CDR3: CASSGRDGNEKLFF
DNA: TGTGCCAGCTCCGGGCGGGACGGTAATGAAAAACTGTTTTTT

J: TRBJ2-1
size: NA
V: TRBV10-3
D: TRBD1
CDR3: CAITPDRAYNEQFF
DNA: TGTGCCATCACCCCGGACAGGGCCTACAATGAGCAGTTCTTC

J: TRBJ1-1
size: NA
V: TRBV19
D: NA
CDR3: CASSPGVWRNKNTEAFF
DNA: TGTGCCAGTAGTCCTGGAGTGTGGAGAAACAAGAACACTGAAGCTTTCTTT

J: TRBJ1-4
size: once
V: TRBV6-6
D: NA
CDR3: CASSYSSTGEKLFF
DNA: TGTGCCAGCAGTTACTCGAGCACCGGGGAAAAACTGTTTTTT

J: TRBJ1-1
size: NA
V: TRBV7-3
D: TRBD1
CDR3: CASSTDRDTEAFF
DNA: TGTGCCAGCAGTACTGACAGGGACACTGAAGCTTTCTTT

J: TRBJ2-7
size: NA
V: TRBV7-8
D: NA
CDR3: CASSLGQNYEQYF
DNA: TGTGCCAGCAGCTTAGGACAGAACTACGAGCAGTACTTC

J: TRBJ1-1
size: once
V: TRBV5-1
D: NA
CDR3: CASTHPPGTEAFF
DNA: TGCGCCAGCACCCACCCCCCGGGGACTGAAGCTTTCTTT

J: TRBJ2-4
size: NA
V: TRBV30
D: TRBD2
CDR3: CAGLAGVAKNIQYF
DNA: TGTGCCGGCCTAGCGGGGGTAGCCAAAAACATTCAGTACTTC

J: TRBJ1-1
size: few
V: TRBV18
D: NA
CDR3: CASSQPRGSVGTEAFF
DNA: TGTGCCAGCTCGCAACCGAGGGGGTCTGTGGGGACTGAAGCTTTCTTT

J: TRBJ2-5
size: NA
V: TRBV6-5
D: NA
CDR3: CASTDPSGVGETQYF
DNA: TGTGCCAGCACCGACCCCTCCGGGGTTGGAGAGACCCAGTACTTC

J: TRBJ2-7
size: NA
V: TRBV4-1
D: TRBD1
CDR3: CASRERQGDGGSTYEQYF
DNA: TGCGCCAGCAGAGAAAGACAGGGGGATGGGGGAAGCACCTACGAGCAGTACTTC

J: TRBJ2-1
size: NA
V: TRBV15
D: TRBD1
CDR3: CATSRTGTGSYNEQFF
DNA: TGTGCCACCAGCAGAACCGGGACAGGGTCCTACAATGAGCAGTTCTTC

J: TRBJ1-3
size: NA
V: TRBV9
D: NA
CDR3: CASSVVQESSGNTIYF
DNA: TGTGCCAGCAGCGTAGTTCAAGAGAGCTCTGGAAACACCATATATTTT

J: TRBJ1-1
size: NA
V: TRBV10-3
D: NA
CDR3: CAIRQDHTEAFF
DNA: TGTGCCATCCGACAGGACCACACTGAAGCTTTCTTT

J: TRBJ1-1
size: NA
V: TRBV11-3
D: TRBD1
CDR3: CASSRGQGENTEAFF
DNA: TGTGCCAGCAGCCGGGGACAGGGCGAGAACACTGAAGCTTTCTTT

J: TRBJ2-5
size: NA
V: TRBV7-7
D: NA
CDR3: CASSLASLETQYF
DNA: TGTGCCAGCAGCTTAGCGTCCTTGGAGACCCAGTACTTC

J: TRBJ2-7
size: NA
V: TRBV19
D: TRBD2
CDR3: CASSNPLLAGAGEQYF
DNA: TGTGCCAGTAGTAACCCCTTACTAGCGGGGGCGGGCGAGCAGTACTTC

J: TRBJ2-4
size: NA
V: TRBV7-3
D: NA
CDR3: CASSLLPPGNSGDPAKNIQYF
DNA: TGTGCCAGCAGCTTACTGCCTCCCGGAAATAGCGGCGACCCAGCCAAAAACATTCAGTACTTC

J: TRBJ1-4
size: NA
V: TRBV7-2
D: NA
CDR3: CASSLGPGEKLFF
DNA: TGTGCCAGCAGCTTAGGGCCTGGTGAAAAACTGTTTTTT

J: TRBJ1-2
size: NA
V: TRBV7-2
D: TRBD1
CDR3: CASSLIAGQGIMGYTF
DNA: TGTGCCAGCAGCTTAATTGCCGGACAGGGAATTATGGGCTACACCTTC

J: TRBJ1-1
size: NA
V: TRBV6-2/TRBV6-3
D: TRBD1
CDR3: CASSSKSGTVNTEAFF
DNA: TGTGCCAGCAGTTCTAAATCCGGGACAGTGAACACTGAAGCTTTCTTT

J: TRBJ1-4
size: NA
V: TRBV3-1/TRBV3-2
D: NA
CDR3: CASSQVGGNEKLFF
DNA: TGTGCCAGCAGCCAAGTTGGCGGGAATGAAAAACTGTTTTTT

J: TRBJ1-3
size: NA
V: TRBV7-2
D: TRBD1
CDR3: CASSLAAGGASGNTIYF
DNA: TGTGCCAGCAGCTTAGCTGCAGGGGGCGCCTCTGGAAACACCATATATTTT

J: TRBJ2-7
size: NA
V: TRBV7-2
D: TRBD1
CDR3: CASSLVVGQAYEQYF
DNA: TGTGCCAGCAGCTTAGTGGTAGGACAGGCCTACGAGCAGTACTTC

J: TRBJ1-6
size: NA
V: TRBV7-3
D: NA
CDR3: CASSFMGRSNSPLHF
DNA: TGTGCCAGCAGCTTTATGGGCAGATCAAATTCACCCCTCCACTTT

J: TRBJ2-1
size: NA
V: TRBV3-1/TRBV3-2
D: TRBD1
CDR3: CASSQGTGPYEQFF
DNA: TGTGCCAGCAGCCAGGGGACAGGGCCCTATGAGCAGTTCTTC

J: TRBJ2-2
size: NA
V: TRBV12-3/TRBV12-4
D: NA
CDR3: CASRLEYTGELFF
DNA: TGTGCCAGCAGGCTTGAGTACACCGGGGAGCTGTTTTTT

J: TRBJ2-7
size: NA
V: TRBV7-2
D: NA
CDR3: CASSLEGRSYEQYF
DNA: TGTGCCAGCAGCTTAGAGGGGAGGTCCTACGAGCAGTACTTC